This record concerns one T cell receptor beta chain sequence. This sample was taken from a study of blood T cell repertoires in COVID-19. At the level of the study: Nucleic acid was either cDNA or gDNA, and it came from T cells, B-cell-depleted T cells, or PBMCs.

In the original processing: Amplified reference gene primers provided the basis for estimating nucleated cell counts. TCRdb's table, derived via immunoSEQ multiplex PCR, lists solely in-frame clones and lacks some. V, J and clone size reflect that table, while D and trimming were determined from the DNA. In the table there are fewer than 15,000 clones, 70% to 90% of which are singletons. Losses at the gene ends were 3 bases for V and 8 bases for J; bases not matched to a gene: 8. Germline V gene sequence: CDR1 MDHEN, CDR2 SYDVKM. This CDR3 is 16 amino acids long. This receptor was identified in a human donor in a cohort sampled during active COVID-19. The sequencing input was peripheral blood. V and J are TRBV28 and TRBJ2-2; 11 bases line up with TRBD2. Here the CDR3 reads CASSFPASGRRGELFF. The DNA of the CDR3 is TGTGCCAGCAGTTTCCCTGCTAGCGGGAGGAGGGGGGAGCTGTTTTTT.